The source of this T cell receptor (beta chain) is a study of beta chain features in type 1 diabetes. Study details: What patients shared with healthy donors was a similar profile of age, gender and cell yields. All samples combined gave 107,917,701 sorted cells for examination.

For this clone: The antigen remains undetermined.

The sequenced template was cDNA made from the entire isolated RNA. Clones were sequenced by immunoSEQ multiplex PCR, and TCRdb holds only the in-frame ones, with some missing. The sample holds some 10,000 clones, approximately 78% seen once. Staining for CD45RO/CCR7/CD25/CD127/CD95/CD27 allowed sorting of CD4+ naive, central memory, regulatory and stem cell-like memory cells. Study-wide findings and caveats: At VDJ recombination sites, type 1 diabetes patients had fewer insertions and more deleted nucleotides.

This sequence originates from a woman younger than 35 in good health. Sequencing input: Tregs from blood.

The DNA for the CDR3 is TGTGCCAGCAGCTCGGGACAGGTCCCTGCCTACGAGCAGTACTTC. It codes for CASSSGQVPAYEQYF. V is TRBV7-2 and J is TRBJ2-7; TRBD1 matches at 8 bases. Germline V gives CDR1 SGHTA, CDR2 FQGNSA. The CDR3 has 15 amino acids. J gave up 2 bases and V 4 bases, and 7 bases lay outside the gene matches.